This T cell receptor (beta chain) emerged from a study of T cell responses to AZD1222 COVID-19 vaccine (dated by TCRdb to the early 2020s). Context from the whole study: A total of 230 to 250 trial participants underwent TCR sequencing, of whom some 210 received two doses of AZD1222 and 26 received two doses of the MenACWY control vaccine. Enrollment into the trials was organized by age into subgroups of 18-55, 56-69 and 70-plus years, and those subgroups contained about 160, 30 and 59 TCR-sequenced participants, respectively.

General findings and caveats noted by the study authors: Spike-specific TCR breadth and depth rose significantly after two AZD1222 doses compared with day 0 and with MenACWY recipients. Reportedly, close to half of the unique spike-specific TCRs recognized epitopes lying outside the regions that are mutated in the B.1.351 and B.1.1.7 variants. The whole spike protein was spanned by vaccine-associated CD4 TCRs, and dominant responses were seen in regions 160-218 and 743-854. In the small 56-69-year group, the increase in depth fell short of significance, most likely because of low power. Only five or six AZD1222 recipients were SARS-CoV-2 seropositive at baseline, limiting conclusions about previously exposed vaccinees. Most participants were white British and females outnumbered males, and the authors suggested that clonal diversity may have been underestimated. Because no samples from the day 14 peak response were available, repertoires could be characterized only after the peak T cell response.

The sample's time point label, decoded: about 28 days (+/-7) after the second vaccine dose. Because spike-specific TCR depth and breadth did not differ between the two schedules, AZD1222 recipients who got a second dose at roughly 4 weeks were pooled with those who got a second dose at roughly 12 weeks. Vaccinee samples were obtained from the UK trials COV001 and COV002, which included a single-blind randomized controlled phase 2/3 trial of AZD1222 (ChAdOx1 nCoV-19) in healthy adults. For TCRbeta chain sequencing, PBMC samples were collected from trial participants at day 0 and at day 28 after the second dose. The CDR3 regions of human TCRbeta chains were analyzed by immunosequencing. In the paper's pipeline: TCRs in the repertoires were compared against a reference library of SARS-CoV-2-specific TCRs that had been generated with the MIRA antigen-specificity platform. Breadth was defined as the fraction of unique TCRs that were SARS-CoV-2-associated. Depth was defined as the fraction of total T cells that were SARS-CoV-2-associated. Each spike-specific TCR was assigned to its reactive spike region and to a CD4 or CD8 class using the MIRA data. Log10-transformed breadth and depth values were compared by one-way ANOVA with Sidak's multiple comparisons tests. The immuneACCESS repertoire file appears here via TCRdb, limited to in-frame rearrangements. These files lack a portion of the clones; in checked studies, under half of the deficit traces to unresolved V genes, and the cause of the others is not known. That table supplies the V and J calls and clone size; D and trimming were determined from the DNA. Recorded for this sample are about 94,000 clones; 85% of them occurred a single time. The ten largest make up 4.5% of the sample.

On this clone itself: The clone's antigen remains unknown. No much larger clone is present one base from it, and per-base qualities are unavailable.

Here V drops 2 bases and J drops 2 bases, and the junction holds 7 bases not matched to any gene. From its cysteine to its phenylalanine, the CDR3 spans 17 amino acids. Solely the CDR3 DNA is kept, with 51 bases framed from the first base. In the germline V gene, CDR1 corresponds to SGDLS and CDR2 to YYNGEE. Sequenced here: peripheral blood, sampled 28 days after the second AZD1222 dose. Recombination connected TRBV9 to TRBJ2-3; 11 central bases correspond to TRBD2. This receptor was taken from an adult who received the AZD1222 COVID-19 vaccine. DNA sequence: TGTGCCAGCAGCGTCCCGCTAGCGGGGGGTTCCACAGATACGCAGTATTTT. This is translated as CASSVPLAGGSTDTQYF.